The following is a TCR beta chain sequence with its context. Its antigen is unknown. Here immunoSEQ multiplex PCR was the method, and the copy in TCRdb shows in-frame clones only, minus some. This sample yields around 130,000 clones, of which 90% to 95% are seen a single time; 0.02% to 0.03% belongs to the top ten. The data stem from a study of human thymus T cells. Study-wide results and caveats: Related studies found that unrelated individuals share highly overlapping thymic repertoires. Thymic and blood repertoires appeared to display a bias in their usage of V and J genes.

Resections from corrective heart surgery provided thymus tissue. Healthy Finnish infants undergoing corrective surgery for congenital heart defects provided the donor material. Per germline, CDR1 MNHEY and CDR2 SVGAGI. This CDR3 spans 15 amino acids. V lost 0 bases, J lost 7 bases, and 6 bases stayed unmatched. Sequencing used thymus tissue. The receptor comes from a boy under two years old with a congenital heart defect but otherwise immunologically healthy. The J gene is TRBJ2-1, the V gene TRBV6-5; 7 nucleotides align to TRBD1. The CDR3: CASSYSGTVRNEQFF. In nucleotides, the CDR3 is TGTGCCAGCAGTTACTCTGGGACAGTAAGGAATGAGCAGTTCTTC.